Below, 26 T cell receptor beta chains from the same sample are listed, as sequenced in a study of blood T cell repertoires in COVID-19. Produced via immunoSEQ multiplex PCR; TCRdb's table is partial and in-frame only. The sample lists 200,000 to 250,000 clones, nearly 90% occurring once. Sequencing input: PBMCs or T cells enriched from blood (not recorded which). These receptors originate from a young man who had been exposed to COVID-19.

The genes are TRBV11-2 and TRBJ1-1; 7 nucleotides line up with TRBD1. CDR1 is SGHAT and CDR2 is FQNNGV in the germline V gene. The CDR3 length is 16 residues. J was trimmed by 4 bases and V by 1 base; bases with no gene match: 9. The CDR3 loop reads CASSLVTGEVGTEAFF. Written as DNA, the CDR3 is TGTGCCAGCAGCTTAGTCACAGGGGAGGTTGGCACTGAAGCTTTCTTT.

The chain combines TRBV6-5 with TRBJ1-4, with D maybe TRBD1 (5 bases). Germline V gene data show CDR1 as MNHEY and CDR2 as SVGAGI. The CDR3 totals 14 residues. Trimming left V 4 bases short and J 6 bases short, with 12 bases between. CDR3: CASSFQGFDEKLFF. The DNA for the CDR3 is TGTGCCAGCAGTTTTCAGGGATTTGATGAAAAACTGTTTTTT.

V gene TRBV9 combines with J gene TRBJ1-6, with D unresolved. CDR1 is SGDLS and CDR2 is YYNGEE in the germline V gene. CDR3 length: 14 amino acids. V lost 3 bases, J lost 8 bases, and 12 bases lay in between. The CDR3 nucleotides read TGTGCCAGCAGCGGGAGAGAGGCGGATTCACCCCTCCACTTT. It codes for CASSGREADSPLHF.

The chain is built from TRBV7-2 and TRBJ2-4, with 10 bases that match TRBD2. Germline V gene lookup returns CDR1 SGHTA and CDR2 FQGNSA. Trimming at V came to 1 base and at J to 6 bases, leaving 3 bases not matched to a gene. CDR3 length: 15 amino acids. The CDR3 coding sequence is TGTGCCAGCAGCTTAGTTGGACTAGCGGTAAACATTCAGTACTTC. Protein sequence: CASSLVGLAVNIQYF.

The chain uses TRBV3-1 (or the pseudogene TRBV3-2) and TRBJ1-2, with D perhaps TRBD1 (6 bases). The CDR3 loop spans 16 amino acids. CDR1 is LGHDT, CDR2 YNNKEL, per germline (reference sequence). Between the trimmed V and J ends, which lost 1 base and 1 base, there was a span of 13 bases. The CDR3 nucleotides read TGTGCCAGCAGCCAAGGCTCAAACAGGGTTAACTATGGCTACACCTTC. This codes for CASSQGSNRVNYGYTF.

In this sample, this clone turned up once. This chain connects TRBV18 to TRBJ1-6; 9 bases fit TRBD1. The V gene end was trimmed by 2 bases and the J gene end by 6 bases; junction bases not matched to a gene: 5. The CDR3 contains 16 residues. The germline V gene encodes CDR1 KGHSH and CDR2 LQKENI. The CDR3, as DNA: TGTGCCAGCTCACCAGGGACAGGGACTACTAATTCACCCCTCCACTTT. It yields the protein CASSPGTGTTNSPLHF. Full variable domain (missing parts from reference TRBV18 and TRBJ1-6): NAGVMQNPRHLVRRRGQEARLRCSPMKGHSHVYWYRQLPEEGLKFMVYLQKENIIDESGMPKERFSAEFPKEGPSILRIQQVVRGDSAAYFCASSPGTGTTNSPLHFGNGTRLTVT.

The V call is TRBV7-2, the J call TRBJ2-1, with D uncertain. Germline V gives CDR1 SGHTA, CDR2 FQGNSA. The CDR3 is made up of 14 amino acids. The V end lost 3 bases, the J end lost 9 bases, and 15 bases lay between the germline ends. The CDR3, as DNA: TGTGCCAGCAGCTTCCAGGCCTTAACCAGTGAGCAGTTCTTC. This codes for CASSFQALTSEQFF.

The chain links TRBV3-1 (or the pseudogene TRBV3-2) to TRBJ1-4; 9 nucleotides align to TRBD1. The CDR3 is made up of 15 amino acids. Germline V lookup: CDR1 LGHDT, CDR2 YNNKEL (reference sequence). With 4 bases clipped from V and 7 bases from J, the junction kept 7 bases outside the gene matches. The CDR3 reads CASSRTGTGTEKLFF. In DNA, the CDR3 is TGTGCCAGCAGCCGCACCGGGACAGGGACTGAAAAACTGTTTTTT.

The gene calls are TRBV6-6 and TRBJ1-1, with 7 bases that match TRBD1. The germline V gene encodes CDR1 MNHNY and CDR2 SVGAGI (reference sequence). CDR3 length equals 14 residues. The trim removed 8 bases at V and 4 bases at J, leaving 10 bases unmatched. The CDR3 protein is CASGRQGSSTEAFF. The DNA for the CDR3 is TGTGCCAGCGGCAGACAGGGTTCCAGCACTGAAGCTTTCTTT.

The V and J genes are TRBV30 and TRBJ2-5, with D possibly matching TRBD2 (5 bases). CDR1 is GTSNPN and CDR2 is SVGIG in the germline V gene (reference sequence). This CDR3 comprises 13 residues. The germline V and J ends were trimmed by 0 bases and 4 bases, with 9 bases remaining between them. DNA for the CDR3: TGTGCCTGGAGTGTAAGCGGTGCAGAGACCCAGTACTTC. Protein: CAWSVSGAETQYF. Using reference TRBV30 and TRBJ2-5 for the parts outside the CDR3, the full variable domain is SQTIHQWPATLVQPVGSPLSLECTVEGTSNPNLYWYRQAAGRGLQLLFYSVGIGQISSEVPQNLSASRPQDRQFILSSKKLLLSDSGFYLCAWSVSGAETQYFGPGTRLLVL.

This sequence joins TRBV5-6 and TRBJ1-4, with D perhaps TRBD1 (6 bases). Germline-derived CDR1 and CDR2 are SGHDT and YYEEEE. CDR3 length: 15 residues. Trimming cost V 3 bases and J 1 base, with 10 bases left between them. For the CDR3, the DNA is TGTGCCAGCAGCTCCCAGGGGCAAACTAATGAAAAACTGTTTTTT. It is translated as CASSSQGQTNEKLFF.

The V call is TRBV30, the J call TRBJ1-1; 8 bases agree with TRBD1. The CDR3 runs 12 residues. Germline-derived CDR1 and CDR2 are GTSNPN and SVGIG (reference sequence). V was clipped by 5 bases and J by 1 base; unmatched bases: 0. CDR3 sequence (DNA): TGTGCCTGGGGACAGGGGAACACTGAAGCTTTCTTT. Encoded protein: CAWGQGNTEAFF.

The chain is built from TRBV6-5 and TRBJ2-1; TRBD1 matches 9 bases. This CDR3 region has 13 residues. CDR1 MNHEY and CDR2 SVGAGI come from the germline V gene. Unmatched junction bases numbered 3, after V lost 7 bases and J lost 5 bases. The CDR3 DNA reads as TGTGCCAGCACAACAGGGGGCCACAATGAGCAGTTCTTC. Amino acid sequence: CASTTGGHNEQFF.

This chain links TRBV14 with TRBJ1-6; D possibly corresponds to TRBD1 (5 bases). In germline, CDR1 is SGHDN, CDR2 FVKESK. The CDR3 sequence is 15 residues long. V gave up 4 bases and J gave up 9 bases, with 16 bases separating them. CDR3 region: CASSLLIPQGSPLHF. DNA of the CDR3: TGTGCCAGCAGCCTCCTGATACCGCAGGGTTCACCCCTCCACTTT.

The genes are TRBV30 and TRBJ2-7, with TRBD1 matching 8 bases. Germline V gene sequence: CDR1 GTSNPN, CDR2 SVGIG (reference sequence). Trimming at V came to 0 bases and at J to 12 bases, leaving 7 bases not matched to a gene. The CDR3 has 12 amino acids. The CDR3 sequence: CAWSVRTGSAYF. Written as DNA, the CDR3 is TGTGCCTGGAGTGTTAGGACAGGGTCGGCGTACTTC.

The V call is TRBV4-1, the J call TRBJ2-1; 13 nucleotides agree with TRBD2. CDR1 is MGHRA, CDR2 YSYEKL, per germline. Trimming took 4 bases from V and 4 from J; bases not matched to a gene: 16. This CDR3 has 20 residues. CDR3 in amino acids: CASSPLGLAGDPKRYNEQFF. The CDR3 nucleotides read TGCGCCAGCAGCCCCCTTGGACTAGCGGGGGACCCGAAACGATACAATGAGCAGTTCTTC.

This chain joins TRBV28 and TRBJ1-2; D is undetermined. V dropped 1 base and J dropped 5 bases, with 11 bases sitting between them. Germline-derived CDR1 and CDR2 are MDHEN and SYDVKM. The CDR3 loop spans 14 amino acids. CDR3 protein: CASSLSLGEYGYTF. CDR3 nucleotide sequence: TGTGCCAGCAGTTTATCCTTGGGAGAGTATGGCTACACCTTC.

The rearrangement links TRBV4-3 to TRBJ2-2; TRBD2 aligns across 9 bases. J was trimmed by 6 bases and V by 4 bases; bases with no gene match: 3. This CDR3 has 14 residues. Germline values: CDR1 LGHNA, CDR2 YSLEER. CDR3 loop: CASSRGGAAGELFF. In DNA form, the CDR3 reads TGCGCCAGCAGCCGCGGGGGGGCAGCCGGGGAGCTGTTTTTT.

This clone has ten or more counts. The V and J genes are TRBV5-6 and TRBJ1-2; D unclear. The CDR3 has 16 amino acids. Germline V gene lookup returns CDR1 SGHDT and CDR2 YYEEEE. Trimming took 4 bases from V and 0 from J, leaving 16 bases between them. The chain's CDR3 is CASSPDMKLTNYGYTF. Here the CDR3 DNA reads TGTGCCAGCAGCCCAGACATGAAGCTGACTAACTATGGCTACACCTTC.

The chain joins TRBV5-5 to TRBJ1-1, with D hard to call. Between the trimmed V and J ends, which lost 2 bases and 5 bases, there was a span of 10 bases. Germline V gene lookup returns CDR1 SGHKS and CDR2 YYEKEE (reference sequence). This CDR3 has 13 amino acids. CDR3 nucleotide sequence: TGTGCCAGCAGCTTTGCGGGTAGGACTGAAGCTTTCTTT. Its translation is CASSFAGRTEAFF.

The chain uses TRBV4-3 and TRBJ1-1; D possibly corresponds to TRBD1 (6 bases). V was shortened by 0 bases and J by 2 bases, with 16 bases between the two germline ends. CDR3 length: 17 residues. CDR1 is LGHNA, CDR2 YSLEER, per germline. CDR3 amino acids: CASSQDPLDRINTEAFF. The CDR3 region has the DNA TGCGCCAGCAGCCAAGACCCCCTCGACAGGATAAACACTGAAGCTTTCTTT.

The chain has TRBV19 and TRBJ1-4; no firm D call. Germline CDR1 is LNHDA and CDR2 is SQIVND (reference sequence). This CDR3 region has 14 residues. V was shortened by 3 bases and J by 7 bases, with 12 bases between the two germline ends. In DNA form, the CDR3 reads TGTGCCAGTAGTATCACGTCCAGAGGTGAAAAACTGTTTTTT. This codes for CASSITSRGEKLFF.

This clone occurred once. V and J are TRBV10-3 and TRBJ1-5; D is uncertain. Trimming cost V 4 bases and J 4 bases, with 8 bases left between them. In germline, CDR1 is ENHRY, CDR2 SYGVKD. The length of the CDR3 is 13 residues. CDR3 sequence: CAISVDLNQPQHF. CDR3 coding DNA: TGTGCCATCAGTGTTGACTTGAATCAGCCCCAGCATTTT.

The table lists this clone with a count of one. The rearrangement uses TRBV3-1 (or the pseudogene TRBV3-2) and TRBJ2-7; D not certain. The CDR3 runs to 12 residues. Trimming left V 2 bases short and J 3 bases short, with 5 bases between. CDR1 and CDR2 from the germline V gene are LGHDT and YNNKEL (reference sequence). The CDR3 spells CASSQMYYEQYF. CDR3 sequence (DNA): TGTGCCAGCAGCCAAATGTACTACGAGCAGTACTTC.

This sequence joins TRBV19 and TRBJ2-7; the match to TRBD1 covers 8 bases. Germline-derived CDR1 and CDR2 are LNHDA and SQIVND (reference sequence). The V and J ends lost 6 bases and 3 bases, in that order; junction bases with no gene match: 7. The CDR3 loop spans 14 amino acids. The CDR3 protein is CASSSQGAGYEQYF. CDR3 in DNA: TGTGCCAGTAGCTCCCAGGGGGCCGGCTACGAGCAGTACTTC.

This clone is a singleton in its sample. This chain links TRBV5-8 with TRBJ2-7, with TRBD1 identical over 9 bases. Germline CDR1 is SGHTS and CDR2 is YDEGEE. V shed 1 base and J 2 bases; nucleotides not matched to a gene: 4. This CDR3 contains 15 residues. CDR3 sequence reads: CASSLKTGGAYEQYF. CDR3 nucleotide sequence: TGTGCCAGCAGCTTGAAAACAGGGGGCGCCTACGAGCAGTACTTC.